The 2 T cell receptor beta chains below come from one sample, sequenced in a study of human T cells and chemical hapten exposure. Noted time point: patch test 1, 2 weeks after DPC sensitization. The treatment: therapeutic diphenylcyclopropenone sensitization with weekly scalp DPC. Each CDR3 protein gets one entry after TCRdb re-called the RACE reads with MiXCR. The top ten hold 7.5% to 9% of the sample, which has some 350,000 distinct CDR3 sequences, approximately 6.3% seen once. This sample comprised whole blood, obtained in connection with sensitization to the hapten diphenylcyclopropenone (DPC). Receptors were obtained from a woman between 18 and 29 years old with alopecia areata. Some clones in this sample may be carry-over from other donors' samples.

V and J are TRBV7-2 and TRBJ2-3, with D maybe TRBD2 (5 bases). This CDR3 has 16 residues. CDR1 and CDR2 from the germline V gene are SGHTA and FQGNSA. The ends were cut back, 4 bases at V and 2 bases at J, with 16 bases in the middle. This CDR3 reads CASSSDGLTSTDTQYF. The CDR3 DNA is TGTGCCAGCAGCTCGGACGGACTCACCTCCACAGATACGCAGTATTTT.

This clonotype was recorded a few times. The V call is TRBV6-2 or TRBV6-3, the J call TRBJ1-1; possibly TRBD1 for D (5 bases). Trimming cost V 2 bases and J 14 bases, with 12 bases left between them. Germline loops: CDR1 MNHEY, CDR2 SVGEGT. The CDR3 contains 11 residues. The CDR3 sequence is CASSYVGRGFF. The CDR3 DNA is TGTGCCAGCAGTTACGTGGGCCGGGGGTTCTTT.